This T cell receptor (beta chain) derives from a study of blood T cell repertoires in COVID-19. Deletions cut 6 bases from V and 3 bases from J, with 7 bases between. The CDR3 consists of 11 residues. CDR1 and CDR2 (germline): SGHNT, YYREEE (reference sequence). Authors' methods: Reference gene primer amplification gave nucleated cell count estimates. Generated by immunoSEQ multiplex PCR, the TCRdb table keeps only in-frame clones and is missing some. The V and J calls and clone size come from that table; D and trimming were worked out from the DNA. The repertoire holds over 450,000 clones, with 80% to 90% as singletons.

The chain carries TRBV5-4 and TRBJ2-7; D not resolved. What was sequenced was peripheral blood. The receptor's source is a young man with COVID-19, enrolled during active disease. The CDR3 coding sequence is TGTGCCAGCACCGTCCTCTACGAGCAGTACTTC. It codes for CASTVLYEQYF.